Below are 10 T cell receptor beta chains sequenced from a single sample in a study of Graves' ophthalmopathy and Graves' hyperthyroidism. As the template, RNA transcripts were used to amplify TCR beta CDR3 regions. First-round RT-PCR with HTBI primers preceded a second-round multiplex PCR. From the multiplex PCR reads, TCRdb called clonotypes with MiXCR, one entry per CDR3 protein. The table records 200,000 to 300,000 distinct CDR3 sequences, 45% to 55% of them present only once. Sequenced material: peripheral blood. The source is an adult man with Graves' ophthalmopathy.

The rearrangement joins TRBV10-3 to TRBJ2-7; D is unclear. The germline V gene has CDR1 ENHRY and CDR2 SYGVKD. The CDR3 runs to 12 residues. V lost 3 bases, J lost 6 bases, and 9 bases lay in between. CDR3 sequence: CAISEALVEQYF. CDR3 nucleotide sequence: TGTGCCATCAGTGAAGCGCTTGTCGAGCAGTACTTC.

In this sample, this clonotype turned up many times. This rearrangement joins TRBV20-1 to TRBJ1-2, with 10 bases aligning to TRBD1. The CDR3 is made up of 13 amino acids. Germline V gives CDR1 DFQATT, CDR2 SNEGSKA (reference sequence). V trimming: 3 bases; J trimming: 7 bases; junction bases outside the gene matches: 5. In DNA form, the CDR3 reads TGCAGTGCTAGGGGGGACAGGGGATTTGGCTACACCTTC. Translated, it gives CSARGDRGFGYTF.

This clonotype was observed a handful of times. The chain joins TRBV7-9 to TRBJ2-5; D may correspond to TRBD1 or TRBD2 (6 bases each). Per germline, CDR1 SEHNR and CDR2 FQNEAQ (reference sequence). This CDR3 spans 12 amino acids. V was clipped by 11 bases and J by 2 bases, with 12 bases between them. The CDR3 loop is CAGRQGQETQYF. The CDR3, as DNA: TGTGCCGGGAGGCAGGGGCAAGAGACCCAGTACTTC.

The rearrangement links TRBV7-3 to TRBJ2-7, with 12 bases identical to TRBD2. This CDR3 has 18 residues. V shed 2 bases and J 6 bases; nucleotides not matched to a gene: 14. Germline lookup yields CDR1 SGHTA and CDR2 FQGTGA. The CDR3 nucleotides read TGTGCCAGCAGCTTAGAAGGTTTGGCTAGCGGGAGGGCTAGCGAGCAGTACTTC. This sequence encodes CASSLEGLASGRASEQYF.

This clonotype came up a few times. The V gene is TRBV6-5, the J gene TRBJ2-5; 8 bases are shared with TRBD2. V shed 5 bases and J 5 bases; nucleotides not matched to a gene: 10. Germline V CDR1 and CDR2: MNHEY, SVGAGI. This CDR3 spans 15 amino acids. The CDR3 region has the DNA TGTGCCAGCAGTGAGAGTCCAGCGGGAGACGAGACCCAGTACTTC. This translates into CASSESPAGDETQYF.

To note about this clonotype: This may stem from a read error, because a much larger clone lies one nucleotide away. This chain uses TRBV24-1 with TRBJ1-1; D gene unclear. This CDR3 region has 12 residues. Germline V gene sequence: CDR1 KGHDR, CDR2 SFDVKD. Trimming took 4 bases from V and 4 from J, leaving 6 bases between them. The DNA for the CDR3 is TGTGCCACCAGTGACTCTTCCACTGAAGCTTTCTTT. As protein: CATSDSSTEAFF.

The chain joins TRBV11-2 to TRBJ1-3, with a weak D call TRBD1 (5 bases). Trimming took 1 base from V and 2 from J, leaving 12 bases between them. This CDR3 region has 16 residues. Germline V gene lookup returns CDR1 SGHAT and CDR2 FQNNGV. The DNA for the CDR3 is TGTGCCAGCAGCTTAGGGACTTTGGGACCTGGAAACACCATATATTTT. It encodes CASSLGTLGPGNTIYF.

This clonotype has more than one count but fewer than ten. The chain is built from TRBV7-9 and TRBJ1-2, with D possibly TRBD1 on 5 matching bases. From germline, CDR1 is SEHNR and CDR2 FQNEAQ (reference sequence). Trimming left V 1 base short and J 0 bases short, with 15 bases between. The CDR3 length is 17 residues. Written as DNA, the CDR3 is TGTGCCAGCAGCTTAGTGTCGGTACAGGCGTCTAACTATGGCTACACCTTC. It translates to CASSLVSVQASNYGYTF.

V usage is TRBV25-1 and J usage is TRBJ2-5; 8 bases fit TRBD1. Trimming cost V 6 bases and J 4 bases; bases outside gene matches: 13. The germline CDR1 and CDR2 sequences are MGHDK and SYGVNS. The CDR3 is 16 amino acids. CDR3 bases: TGTGCCAGCAGGCCCCGGCTCAGGGGGCTTCGAGAGACCCAGTACTTC. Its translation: CASRPRLRGLRETQYF.

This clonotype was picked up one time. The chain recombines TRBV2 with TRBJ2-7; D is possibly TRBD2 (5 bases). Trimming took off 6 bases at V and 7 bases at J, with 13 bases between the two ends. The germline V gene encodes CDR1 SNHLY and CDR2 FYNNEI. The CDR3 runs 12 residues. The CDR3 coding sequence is TGTGCCAGCAGCTTCCAAACGGGGGAGCAGTACTTC. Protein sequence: CASSFQTGEQYF.